This TCR beta chain was captured in a study of blood T cell repertoires in COVID-19. On the study more broadly: Samples came from the United States, Italy and Spain, spanning acute and convalescent COVID-19. T cells, B-cell-depleted T cells, or PBMCs provided the cDNA or gDNA that served as material.

V shed 5 bases and J 15 bases; nucleotides not matched to a gene: 9. Germline V gene sequence: CDR1 PRHDT, CDR2 FYEKMQ (reference sequence). The CDR3 totals 12 residues. As processed by the authors: Amplification with reference gene primers provided the estimates of nucleated cell counts. Clones were sequenced by immunoSEQ multiplex PCR, and TCRdb holds only the in-frame ones, with some missing. That table gives V, J and clone size, and the DNA gave D and trimming. The sample carries about 170,000 clones, around four fifths recorded once. This sequence originates from a woman aged 65 to 85 who had recovered from COVID-19. This chain joins TRBV13 and TRBJ2-1, with 8 bases identical to TRBD2. Sequences were obtained from peripheral blood. CDR3 sequence: CASSPRGRTVFF. In DNA, the CDR3 is TGTGCCAGCAGCCCCCGCGGGAGGACCGTGTTCTTC.